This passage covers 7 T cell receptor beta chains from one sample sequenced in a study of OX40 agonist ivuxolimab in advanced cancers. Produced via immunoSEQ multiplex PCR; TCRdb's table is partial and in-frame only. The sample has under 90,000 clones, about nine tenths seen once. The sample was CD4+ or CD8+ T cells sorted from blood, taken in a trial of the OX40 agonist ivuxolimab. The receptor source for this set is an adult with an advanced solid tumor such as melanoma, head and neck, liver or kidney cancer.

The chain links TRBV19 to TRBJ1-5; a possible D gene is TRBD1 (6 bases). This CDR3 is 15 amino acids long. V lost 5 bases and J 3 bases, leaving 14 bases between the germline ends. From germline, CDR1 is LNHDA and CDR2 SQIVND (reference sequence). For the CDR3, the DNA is TGTGCCAGTAGTCCACAGGGTGGGATCAATCAGCCCCAGCATTTT. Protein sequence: CASSPQGGINQPQHF.

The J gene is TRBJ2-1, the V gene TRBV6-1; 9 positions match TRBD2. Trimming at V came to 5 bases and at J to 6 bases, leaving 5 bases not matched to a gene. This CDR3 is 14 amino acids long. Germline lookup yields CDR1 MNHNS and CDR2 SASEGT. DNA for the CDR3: TGTGCCAGCAGTTTAGCGGGAGATCGCAATGAGCAGTTCTTC. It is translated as CASSLAGDRNEQFF.

CDR3 sequence (DNA): TGTGCCAGCAGCTTTGCGTCGTGGGGGGGTGGGGCTTTCTTT. Translating it yields CASSFASWGGGAFF. The chain employs TRBV11-2 and TRBJ1-1; tentatively, D is TRBD1 (5 bases). Germline loops: CDR1 SGHAT, CDR2 FQNNGV. Trimming stripped 3 bases from V and 11 bases from J, with 19 bases between. The CDR3 covers 14 residues.

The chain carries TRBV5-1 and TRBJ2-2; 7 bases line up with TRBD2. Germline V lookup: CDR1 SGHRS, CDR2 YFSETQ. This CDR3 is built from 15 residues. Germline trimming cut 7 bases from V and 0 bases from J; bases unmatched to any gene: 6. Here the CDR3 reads CASLAGTTNTGELFF. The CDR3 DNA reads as TGCGCCAGCCTGGCAGGGACTACGAACACCGGGGAGCTGTTTTTT.

The DNA of the CDR3 is TGTGCCTGGACCCTTCTGATGGACACCATATATTTT. Translation gives CAWTLLMDTIYF. The genes are TRBV30 and TRBJ1-3; D is unclear. Trimming cost V 4 bases and J 8 bases, with 12 bases left between them. Germline loops: CDR1 GTSNPN, CDR2 SVGIG (reference sequence). The CDR3 spans 12 residues.

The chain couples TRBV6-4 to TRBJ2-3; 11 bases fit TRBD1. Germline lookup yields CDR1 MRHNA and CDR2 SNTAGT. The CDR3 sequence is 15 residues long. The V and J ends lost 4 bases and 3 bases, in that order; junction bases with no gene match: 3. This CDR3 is CASSVGQGATDTQYF. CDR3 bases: TGTGCCAGCAGTGTAGGACAGGGGGCTACAGATACGCAGTATTTT.

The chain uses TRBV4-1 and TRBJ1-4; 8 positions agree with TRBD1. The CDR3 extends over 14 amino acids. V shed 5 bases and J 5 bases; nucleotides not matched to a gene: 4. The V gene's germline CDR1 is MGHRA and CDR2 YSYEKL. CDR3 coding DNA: TGCGCCAGCAGCGACAGGGGTTCCAATGAAAAACTGTTTTTT. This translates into CASSDRGSNEKLFF.